The clone carrying this T cell receptor beta chain was recorded a few times. Its antigen is still unknown. Produced via immunoSEQ multiplex PCR; TCRdb's table is partial and in-frame only. The table has 2 million to 2.5 million clones, approximately 93% seen once; the top ten hold about 0.37%. The CDR3 contains 13 residues. CDR1 KGHSH and CDR2 LQKENI come from the germline V gene. The V and J ends lost 6 bases and 7 bases, in that order; junction bases with no gene match: 8. These data are taken from a study of shared clonotypes between healthy human individuals. Study in general: Every donor yielded three CD4 naive, three CD4 memory, two CD8 naive and one CD8 memory plate.

Study-level results: Sorted-subset sequencing, rarefaction showed, was incomplete despite large depth. Generally, naive subsets came out with larger estimated richness than memory subsets. All-four-donor shared clonotypes had higher generation probabilities than non-shared clonotypes did.

This TCR was sampled from a man younger than 35 in good health. Some clones in this sample may be carry-over from other donors' samples. The gene calls are TRBV18 and TRBJ2-7; 8 bases are shared with TRBD2. Specimen: naive CD4+ T cells from PBMCs. The subset here: CD45RA+ positively selected. In DNA form, the CDR3 reads TGTGCCAGCTCCGCAGGGATAGCGGGGGAGCAGTACTTC. Translation gives CASSAGIAGEQYF.